These T cell receptor beta chains were read from a single sample in a study of shared clonotypes between healthy human individuals. Assay used: immunoSEQ multiplex PCR; TCRdb lists only in-frame clones, some missing. The sample lists about 2 million clones, 85% to 95% seen once, with 0.1% to 0.15% in the top ten. The sample taken for sequencing was naive CD4+ T cells sorted from blood. These receptors were taken from a man between 18 and 29 years old in good health. CDR3s include the opening cysteine and the closing phenylalanine or tryptophan. Each record gives: J gene, V gene, D gene, clone size, CDR3 DNA, CDR3 protein. D genes are given only for firm matches. Some rows have no size entry. The others give once, few or many, or a class for an expanded clone.

j_call: TRBJ2-2
v_call: TRBV2
d_call: TRBD1
clone_size: .
cdr3_nt: TGTGCCAGCAGCGAGGGACAGAACCCCGGGGAGCTGTTTTTT
cdr3_aa: CASSEGQNPGELFF

j_call: TRBJ1-5
v_call: TRBV19
d_call: TRBD1
clone_size: .
cdr3_nt: TGTGCCAGTAGTATGGGGGGACAGGGGTACAATCAGCCCCAGCATTTT
cdr3_aa: CASSMGGQGYNQPQHF

j_call: TRBJ2-7
v_call: TRBV6-1
d_call: TRBD2
clone_size: .
cdr3_nt: TGTGCCAGCTGGGGGGCTAGCGGGAGTTACGAGCAGTACTTC
cdr3_aa: CASWGASGSYEQYF

j_call: TRBJ2-7
v_call: TRBV10-3
d_call: TRBD2
clone_size: .
cdr3_nt: TGTGCCATCAGTGAGAATCCTAGCGGAGCCTACGAGCAGTACTTC
cdr3_aa: CAISENPSGAYEQYF

j_call: TRBJ2-5
v_call: TRBV29-1
d_call: .
clone_size: few
cdr3_nt: TGCAGCGTTGGGCCGCGGGCGAGTGGAGAGCAGTACTTC
cdr3_aa: CSVGPRASGEQYF

j_call: TRBJ2-1
v_call: TRBV5-1
d_call: TRBD2
clone_size: .
cdr3_nt: TGCGCCAGCAGCCGGGCTAGCGGGAGTAATGAGCAGTTCTTC
cdr3_aa: CASSRASGSNEQFF

j_call: TRBJ1-1
v_call: TRBV10-3
d_call: .
clone_size: .
cdr3_nt: TGTGCCATCAGTGAGGTCAGGGACGGCACTGAAGCTTTCTTT
cdr3_aa: CAISEVRDGTEAFF

j_call: TRBJ1-1
v_call: TRBV28
d_call: .
clone_size: .
cdr3_nt: TGTGCCTCGATCGGGGGGCAGAACACTGAAGCTTTCTTT
cdr3_aa: CASIGGQNTEAFF

j_call: TRBJ2-7
v_call: TRBV10-3
d_call: TRBD1
clone_size: .
cdr3_nt: TGTGCCATCAGTACCGGGACAGGGAATGGCGAGCAGTACTTC
cdr3_aa: CAISTGTGNGEQYF

j_call: TRBJ1-4
v_call: TRBV5-1
d_call: .
clone_size: .
cdr3_nt: TGCGCCAGCAGCTTGGGGTACAGGTCGAATGAAAAACTGTTTTTT
cdr3_aa: CASSLGYRSNEKLFF

j_call: TRBJ2-5
v_call: TRBV30
d_call: .
clone_size: .
cdr3_nt: TGTGCCTGGAGAGCGTTTCAAGAGACCCAGTACTTC
cdr3_aa: CAWRAFQETQYF

j_call: TRBJ2-5
v_call: TRBV30
d_call: .
clone_size: .
cdr3_nt: TGTGCCTGGAGTTATCCGGGAGAGACCCAGTACTTC
cdr3_aa: CAWSYPGETQYF

j_call: TRBJ2-7
v_call: TRBV29-1
d_call: TRBD1
clone_size: .
cdr3_nt: TGCAGCGCTGGGGACAGGGGTTTCTACGAGCAGTACTTC
cdr3_aa: CSAGDRGFYEQYF

j_call: TRBJ1-3
v_call: TRBV5-6
d_call: .
clone_size: .
cdr3_nt: TGTGCCAGCAGCTTGGGGACAAAAGCCCTGGGCTTGGGAAACACCATATATTTT
cdr3_aa: CASSLGTKALGLGNTIYF

j_call: TRBJ2-5
v_call: TRBV5-4
d_call: TRBD2
clone_size: .
cdr3_nt: TGTGCCAGCAGCCCCGGGACTAGCGGGATTTCGGCCCAGTACTTC
cdr3_aa: CASSPGTSGISAQYF

j_call: TRBJ2-2
v_call: TRBV25-1
d_call: TRBD1
clone_size: .
cdr3_nt: TGTGCCAGCAGTGAATATGGACAGGGGGACACCGGGGAGCTGTTTTTT
cdr3_aa: CASSEYGQGDTGELFF

j_call: TRBJ2-1
v_call: TRBV30
d_call: TRBD2
clone_size: once
cdr3_nt: TGTGCCTGGAGGGGACAAAGGACTAGCGGGAGGATTTTTGATTACAATGAGCAGTTCTTC
cdr3_aa: CAWRGQRTSGRIFDYNEQFF

j_call: TRBJ2-7
v_call: TRBV4-3
d_call: .
clone_size: .
cdr3_nt: TGCGCCAGCAGCCAAGACCGGCAGGCGTTTTACGAGCAGTACTTC
cdr3_aa: CASSQDRQAFYEQYF

j_call: TRBJ1-2
v_call: TRBV28
d_call: .
clone_size: .
cdr3_nt: TGTGCCAGCAGTTCCACAGTGGATGGCTACACCTTC
cdr3_aa: CASSSTVDGYTF

j_call: TRBJ2-7
v_call: TRBV7-9
d_call: TRBD1
clone_size: .
cdr3_nt: TGTGCCAGCAGCGCCTGGACAGGGGCCTTCTACGAGCAGTACTTC
cdr3_aa: CASSAWTGAFYEQYF

j_call: TRBJ2-7
v_call: TRBV6-1
d_call: TRBD1
clone_size: .
cdr3_nt: TGTGCCAGCAGTGGCCGGACAGGGCGCGAGCAGTACTTC
cdr3_aa: CASSGRTGREQYF

j_call: TRBJ1-1
v_call: TRBV28
d_call: .
clone_size: .
cdr3_nt: TGTGCCAGCAGGCTGGGAGGGAAGGCGGAGGCTTTCTTT
cdr3_aa: CASRLGGKAEAFF

j_call: TRBJ1-5
v_call: TRBV2
d_call: .
clone_size: .
cdr3_nt: TGTGCCAGCAGTGTAACGGGACGAGGGAATCAGCCCCAGCATTTT
cdr3_aa: CASSVTGRGNQPQHF

j_call: TRBJ2-3
v_call: TRBV2
d_call: .
clone_size: once
cdr3_nt: TGTGCCAGCAAGAGGGAGTCAACAGATACGCAGTATTTT
cdr3_aa: CASKRESTDTQYF

j_call: TRBJ2-7
v_call: TRBV7-5
d_call: .
clone_size: .
cdr3_nt: TGTGCCAGAAGCTTAATGGACGAGCAGTACTTC
cdr3_aa: CARSLMDEQYF

j_call: TRBJ1-5
v_call: TRBV19
d_call: .
clone_size: .
cdr3_nt: TGTGCCAGTAGTATTGCCGCAGGGGTCAATAGCAATCAGCCCCAGCATTTT
cdr3_aa: CASSIAAGVNSNQPQHF

j_call: TRBJ2-5
v_call: TRBV29-1
d_call: .
clone_size: few
cdr3_nt: TGCAGCGTTGAAGAGACCCAGTACTTC
cdr3_aa: CSVEETQYF

j_call: TRBJ2-1
v_call: TRBV9
d_call: TRBD2
clone_size: .
cdr3_nt: TGTGCCAGCAGCGTAGCTCTGGCGGGAGAAAACAATGAGCAGTTCTTC
cdr3_aa: CASSVALAGENNEQFF

j_call: TRBJ1-2
v_call: TRBV19
d_call: .
clone_size: .
cdr3_nt: TGTGCCAGTAGTATACCCGGGACACCGTTTAACGGCTACACCTTC
cdr3_aa: CASSIPGTPFNGYTF

j_call: TRBJ2-7
v_call: TRBV9
d_call: .
clone_size: .
cdr3_nt: TGTGCCAGCAGCGACCCGGGGGCTCCCTACGAGCAGTACTTC
cdr3_aa: CASSDPGAPYEQYF

j_call: TRBJ2-1
v_call: TRBV5-4
d_call: TRBD2
clone_size: .
cdr3_nt: TGTGCCAGCAGTCTACCGAGACTAGCGGGTATTAATGAGCAGTTCTTC
cdr3_aa: CASSLPRLAGINEQFF

j_call: TRBJ1-6
v_call: TRBV9
d_call: .
clone_size: .
cdr3_nt: TGTGCCAGCAGCGTAGTTGGGGGTTCGGCACCCCTCCACTTT
cdr3_aa: CASSVVGGSAPLHF

j_call: TRBJ1-3
v_call: TRBV9
d_call: .
clone_size: .
cdr3_nt: TGTGCCAGCAGCGTAGCGGACTCTGGAAACACCATATATTTT
cdr3_aa: CASSVADSGNTIYF

j_call: TRBJ2-5
v_call: TRBV2
d_call: .
clone_size: .
cdr3_nt: TGTGCCAGCAGTGAATCGGGACGGTTGTACCAAGAGACCCAGTACTTC
cdr3_aa: CASSESGRLYQETQYF

j_call: TRBJ2-5
v_call: TRBV30
d_call: TRBD2
clone_size: .
cdr3_nt: TGTGCCTGGAAAACTAGCGGGAGAAGTTGGGAGACCCAGTACTTC
cdr3_aa: CAWKTSGRSWETQYF

j_call: TRBJ1-1
v_call: TRBV7-8
d_call: .
clone_size: .
cdr3_nt: TGTGCCAGCAGCCTGACCCCGACAGGCTCGAACACTGAAGCTTTCTTT
cdr3_aa: CASSLTPTGSNTEAFF

j_call: TRBJ2-2
v_call: TRBV30
d_call: TRBD1
clone_size: once
cdr3_nt: TGTGCCTGGAGTGACGGGACAGGGGGCACCGGGGAGCTGTTTTTT
cdr3_aa: CAWSDGTGGTGELFF

j_call: TRBJ2-2
v_call: TRBV7-8
d_call: .
clone_size: .
cdr3_nt: TGTGCCAGCAGCGGATCAGGGATTATGAACACCGGGGAGCTGTTTTTT
cdr3_aa: CASSGSGIMNTGELFF

j_call: TRBJ1-2
v_call: TRBV6-1
d_call: .
clone_size: .
cdr3_nt: TGTGCCAGCAATGAGTTCGACTATGGCTACACCTTC
cdr3_aa: CASNEFDYGYTF

j_call: TRBJ2-7
v_call: TRBV7-2
d_call: TRBD1
clone_size: .
cdr3_nt: TGTGCCAGCTCCCCAGGGACAGGGCAATACGAGCAGTACTTC
cdr3_aa: CASSPGTGQYEQYF

j_call: TRBJ2-3
v_call: TRBV7-7
d_call: TRBD2
clone_size: once
cdr3_nt: TGTGCTAGCAGCTTATCCGGGGGGAGCACAGATACGCAGTATTTT
cdr3_aa: CASSLSGGSTDTQYF

j_call: TRBJ1-2
v_call: TRBV6-6
d_call: TRBD1
clone_size: once
cdr3_nt: TGTGCCAGCAGTTACTCAAGGACAGGGACCGGCTACACCTTC
cdr3_aa: CASSYSRTGTGYTF

j_call: TRBJ1-1
v_call: TRBV11-2
d_call: TRBD1
clone_size: .
cdr3_nt: TGTGCCAGCAGCCCTACCCCCAGACAGGGGCTCGAAGCTTTCTTT
cdr3_aa: CASSPTPRQGLEAFF

j_call: TRBJ1-1
v_call: TRBV6-1
d_call: .
clone_size: once
cdr3_nt: TGTGCCAGCAGTCAAACCACTGAAGCTTTCTTT
cdr3_aa: CASSQTTEAFF

j_call: TRBJ1-5
v_call: TRBV10-3
d_call: .
clone_size: .
cdr3_nt: TGTGCCATCAGTGAGTCGGTTGTCAGCAATCAGCCCCAGCATTTT
cdr3_aa: CAISESVVSNQPQHF